This entry describes one T cell receptor (beta chain). What this receptor recognizes is not known. Nothing much larger sits one base from this clone, and base qualities are not available. Enrolling through a virtual design, the prospective study's participants ranged in age from roughly 18 to 95 years and lived across roughly 23 United States geographic areas. In the prospective study, participants were assigned to cohorts based on the clinical history participants reported in a screening survey and a study questionnaire. Exposed participants had been in contact with someone with a PCR-confirmed or clinician-diagnosed COVID-19 case within 2 weeks of study entry. Each participant in the prospective study had whole blood, serum and a nasopharyngeal or oropharyngeal swab collected by mobile phlebotomists. Over an approximately 2-month period, participants in the prospective study had the option of providing additional blood draws and questionnaires. Blood samples from the prospective study were shipped frozen or at room temperature prior to DNA extraction.

The sample is drawn from a study of blood T cell repertoires in COVID-19 (dated by TCRdb to about 2020). Background for the entire study: Samples from collaborators originated in the United States, Italy and Spain and spanned both the acute and convalescent phases of COVID-19. The prospective study material was composed of cDNA or gDNA derived from T cells, B-cell-depleted T cells, or PBMCs. Subjects who had been exposed to COVID-19, were actively infected with it, or had recovered from it provided the deeply sampled blood TCRbeta repertoires that made up the dataset. A freely available public database, intended as a resource for researchers studying the immune response to SARS-CoV-2, is where the repertoires were released. The samples were drawn from two sources: the first 160 participants of the ongoing ImmuneRACE study, and 1,200 or so subjects contributed by 6 global collaborators. A de-identified subject ID, COVID-19 status, age in years and sex were almost always included in the sample metadata. Where available, HLA class I and class II types were obtained from metadata supplied by the sample provider rather than from assay-based typing. Results the study describes overall, beyond this receptor: The amount of clinical and demographic metadata varied by source and participant and was provided uncurated.

Trimmed from V: 8 bases; trimmed from J: 0 bases; junction bases lacking a gene match: 6. The CDR3 runs 14 amino acids, cysteine and phenylalanine included. Just CDR3 DNA is preserved here, 42 bases in frame from base 1. Taken from the germline V gene (reference sequence), the CDR1 and CDR2 loops are MNHEY and SMNVEV. TCRbeta CDR3 regions were amplified from genomic DNA by means of the immunoSEQ Assay, a bias-controlled multiplex PCR. The authors processed their data as follows. Nucleated cell counts per sample were estimated from amplification of reference gene primers within the assay. To quantify the absolute abundance of each unique TCRbeta CDR3 rearrangement, sequence reads were collapsed and filtered. Productive Simpson clonality was computed per sample as the square root of Simpson's diversity index over productive rearrangements. The immuneACCESS repertoire file appears here via TCRdb, limited to in-frame rearrangements. These files lack a portion of the clones; in checked studies, under half of the deficit traces to unresolved V genes, and the cause of the others is not known. V and J calls and clone size are as listed in that table; D and trimming were resolved from the DNA. The sample table shows 200,000 to 300,000 clones, and just under 90% are seen once. 0.87% of the sample goes to the ten largest clones.

The sequence was collected from a man aged 45 to 65 who had been exposed to COVID-19. The sequenced sample consisted of PBMCs or T cells enriched from blood (not recorded which). This sequence uses TRBV27 and TRBJ1-1; 7 junctional bases match TRBD1. Here is the DNA: TGTGCCAGCGCCAGGACAGGTGTGAACACTGAAGCTTTCTTT. Translated, it reads CASARTGVNTEAFF.